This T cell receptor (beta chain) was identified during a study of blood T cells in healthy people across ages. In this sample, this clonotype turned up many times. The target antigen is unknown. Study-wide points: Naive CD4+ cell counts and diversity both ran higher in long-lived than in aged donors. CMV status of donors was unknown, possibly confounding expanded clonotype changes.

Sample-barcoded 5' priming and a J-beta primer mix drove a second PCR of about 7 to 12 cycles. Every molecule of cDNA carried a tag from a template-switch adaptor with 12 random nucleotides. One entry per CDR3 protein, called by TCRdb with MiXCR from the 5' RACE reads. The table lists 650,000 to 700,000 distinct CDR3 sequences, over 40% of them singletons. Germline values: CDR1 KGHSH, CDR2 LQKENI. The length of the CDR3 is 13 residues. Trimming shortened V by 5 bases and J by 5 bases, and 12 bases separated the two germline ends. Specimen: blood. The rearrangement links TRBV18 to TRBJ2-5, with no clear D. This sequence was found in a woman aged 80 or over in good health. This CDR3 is CASSKDDGETQYF. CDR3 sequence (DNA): TGTGCCAGCTCAAAGGACGACGGGGAGACCCAGTACTTC.